This TCR beta chain derives from a study of chemoradiotherapy in HPV16-positive cancers. TCRdb's copy holds only in-frame clones and misses some; the assay was immunoSEQ multiplex PCR. The sample has under 8,500 clones; around 82% are singletons. The receptor comes from a human donor with HPV-associated anogenital cancer. The sequences come from tumor tissue, collected from a patient who underwent chemoradiotherapy.

The CDR3 here is CASSVEVGVMPYNEQFF. The DNA for the CDR3 is TGTGCCAGCAGCGTAGAGGTCGGGGTTATGCCCTACAATGAGCAGTTCTTC. The V call is TRBV9, the J call TRBJ2-1, with a possible D match to TRBD2 (5 bases). This CDR3 has 17 residues. The germline V and J ends were trimmed by 0 bases and 2 bases, with 15 bases remaining between them. CDR1 is SGDLS, CDR2 YYNGEE, per germline.